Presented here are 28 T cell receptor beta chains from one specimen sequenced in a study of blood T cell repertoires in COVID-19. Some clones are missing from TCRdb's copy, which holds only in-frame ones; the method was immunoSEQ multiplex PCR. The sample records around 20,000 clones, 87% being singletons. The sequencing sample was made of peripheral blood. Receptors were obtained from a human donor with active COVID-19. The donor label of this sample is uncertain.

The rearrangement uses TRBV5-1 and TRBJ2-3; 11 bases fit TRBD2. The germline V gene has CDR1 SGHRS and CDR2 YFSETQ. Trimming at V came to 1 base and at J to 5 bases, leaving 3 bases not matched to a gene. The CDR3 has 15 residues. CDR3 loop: CASSLQGLAGDTQYF. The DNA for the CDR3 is TGCGCCAGCAGCTTGCAAGGACTAGCGGGAGATACGCAGTATTTT.

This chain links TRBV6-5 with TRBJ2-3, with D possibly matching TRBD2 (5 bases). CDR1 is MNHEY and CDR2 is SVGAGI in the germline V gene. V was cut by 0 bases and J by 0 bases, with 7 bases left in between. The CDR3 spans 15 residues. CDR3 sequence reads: CASSYSTSSTDTQYF. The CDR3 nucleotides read TGTGCCAGCAGTTACTCTACTAGTAGCACAGATACGCAGTATTTT.

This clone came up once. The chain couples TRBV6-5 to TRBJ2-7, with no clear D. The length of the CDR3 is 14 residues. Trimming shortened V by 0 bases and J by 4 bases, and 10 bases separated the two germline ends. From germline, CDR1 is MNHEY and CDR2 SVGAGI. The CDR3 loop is CASSYSIAQYEQYF. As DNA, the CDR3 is TGTGCCAGCAGTTACTCGATAGCCCAGTACGAGCAGTACTTC.

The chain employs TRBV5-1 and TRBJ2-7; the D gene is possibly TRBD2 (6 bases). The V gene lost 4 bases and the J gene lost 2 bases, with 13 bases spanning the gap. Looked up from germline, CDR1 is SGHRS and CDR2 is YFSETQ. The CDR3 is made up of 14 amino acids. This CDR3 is CASSGLAPTYEQYF. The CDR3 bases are TGCGCCAGCAGCGGCCTAGCGCCAACCTACGAGCAGTACTTC.

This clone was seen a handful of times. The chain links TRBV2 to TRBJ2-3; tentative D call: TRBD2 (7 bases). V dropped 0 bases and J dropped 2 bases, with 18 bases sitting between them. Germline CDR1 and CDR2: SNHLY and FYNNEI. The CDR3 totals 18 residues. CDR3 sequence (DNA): TGTGCCAGCAGTGAAGCGGTCTGGGGGGGCCGCTACACAGATACGCAGTATTTT. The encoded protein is CASSEAVWGGRYTDTQYF.

The CDR3: CASRSGTGSLGQYF. In nucleotides, the CDR3 is TGCGCCAGCAGATCCGGGACAGGGTCTCTTGGGCAGTACTTC. This chain uses TRBV5-1 with TRBJ2-7, with 9 bases matching TRBD1. This CDR3 has 14 residues. CDR1 is SGHRS, CDR2 YFSETQ, per germline. The J segment lost 9 bases and the V segment lost 5 bases, leaving 12 bases of the junction unmatched.

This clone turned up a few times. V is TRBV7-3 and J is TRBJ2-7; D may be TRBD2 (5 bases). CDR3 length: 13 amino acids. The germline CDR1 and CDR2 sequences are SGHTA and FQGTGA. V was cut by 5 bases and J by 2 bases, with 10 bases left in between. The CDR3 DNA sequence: TGTGCCAGCAGCCGCAGCGGCGCCTACGAGCAGTACTTC. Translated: CASSRSGAYEQYF.

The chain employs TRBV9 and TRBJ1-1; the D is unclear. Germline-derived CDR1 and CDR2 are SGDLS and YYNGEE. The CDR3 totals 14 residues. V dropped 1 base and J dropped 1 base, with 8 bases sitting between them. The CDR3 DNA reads TGTGCCAGCAGCGTAAATCCCTCGAACACTGAAGCTTTCTTT. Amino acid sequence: CASSVNPSNTEAFF.

CDR3 protein: CASSPEGKQGTSYEQYF. CDR3 nucleotides: TGTGCCAGCTCACCAGAAGGCAAACAGGGGACTTCCTACGAGCAGTACTTC. The genes are TRBV18 and TRBJ2-7; possibly TRBD1 for D (7 bases). The CDR3 sequence is 17 residues long. V was clipped by 2 bases and J by 1 base, with 18 bases between them. From germline, CDR1 is KGHSH and CDR2 LQKENI.

Written as DNA, the CDR3 is TGCAGCGTTGAAGACAGCGGGAGGGTCCGCAAGCAGTACTTC. Residues: CSVEDSGRVRKQYF. This chain connects TRBV29-1 to TRBJ2-7; 10 nucleotides agree with TRBD2. CDR1 SQVTM and CDR2 ANQGSEA come from the germline V gene. The CDR3 contains 14 residues. The J segment lost 8 bases and the V segment lost 0 bases, leaving 7 bases of the junction unmatched.

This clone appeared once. The chain's CDR3 is CASSSRTGGENEQFF. The CDR3 bases are TGTGCCAGCAGCTCCCGGACAGGGGGTGAGAATGAGCAGTTCTTC. The V and J genes are TRBV11-3 and TRBJ2-1, with TRBD1 matching 10 bases. Losses at the gene ends were 4 bases for V and 7 bases for J; bases not matched to a gene: 7. This CDR3 region has 15 residues. CDR1 and CDR2 (germline): SGHNT, YENEEA.

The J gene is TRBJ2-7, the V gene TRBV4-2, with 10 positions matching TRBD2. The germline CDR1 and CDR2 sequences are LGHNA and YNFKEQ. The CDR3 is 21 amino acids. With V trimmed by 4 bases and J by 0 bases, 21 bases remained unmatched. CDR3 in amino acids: CASSLSAQTGPSGSLSYEQYF. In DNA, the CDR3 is TGTGCCAGCAGCCTTAGTGCCCAGACAGGGCCTAGCGGGAGTCTCTCCTACGAGCAGTACTTC.

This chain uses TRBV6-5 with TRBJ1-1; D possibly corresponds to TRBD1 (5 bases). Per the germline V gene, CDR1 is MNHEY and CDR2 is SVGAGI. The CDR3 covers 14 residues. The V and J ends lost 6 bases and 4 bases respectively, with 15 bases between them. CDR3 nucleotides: TGTGCCAGCAGGTCGCTTCAGGGATCCACTGAAGCTTTCTTT. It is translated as CASRSLQGSTEAFF.

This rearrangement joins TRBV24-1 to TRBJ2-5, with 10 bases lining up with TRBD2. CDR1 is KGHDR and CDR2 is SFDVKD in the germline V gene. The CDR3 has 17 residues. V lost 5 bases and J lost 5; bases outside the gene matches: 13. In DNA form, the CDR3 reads TGTGCCACCAGTGGCCAAAGCCCGGTTAGCGGGAGGGAGACCCAGTACTTC. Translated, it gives CATSGQSPVSGRETQYF.

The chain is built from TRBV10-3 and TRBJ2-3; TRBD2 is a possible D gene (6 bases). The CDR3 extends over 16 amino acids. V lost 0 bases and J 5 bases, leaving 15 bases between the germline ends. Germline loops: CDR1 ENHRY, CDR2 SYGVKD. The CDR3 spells CAISESNGGVVDTQYF. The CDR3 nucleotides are TGTGCCATCAGTGAGTCGAACGGGGGAGTAGTAGATACGCAGTATTTT.

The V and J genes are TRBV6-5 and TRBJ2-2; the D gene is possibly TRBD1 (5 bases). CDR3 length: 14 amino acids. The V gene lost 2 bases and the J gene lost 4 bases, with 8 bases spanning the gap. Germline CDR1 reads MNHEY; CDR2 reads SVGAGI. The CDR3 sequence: CASSYGAGTGELFF. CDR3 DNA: TGTGCCAGCAGTTACGGGGCCGGCACCGGGGAGCTGTTTTTT.

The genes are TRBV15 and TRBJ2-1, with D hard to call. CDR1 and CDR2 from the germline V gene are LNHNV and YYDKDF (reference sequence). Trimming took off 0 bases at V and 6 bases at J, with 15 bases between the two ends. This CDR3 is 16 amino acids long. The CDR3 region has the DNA TGTGCCACCAGCAGAGAGTACGGAGATCTCTCCAATGAGCAGTTCTTC. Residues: CATSREYGDLSNEQFF.

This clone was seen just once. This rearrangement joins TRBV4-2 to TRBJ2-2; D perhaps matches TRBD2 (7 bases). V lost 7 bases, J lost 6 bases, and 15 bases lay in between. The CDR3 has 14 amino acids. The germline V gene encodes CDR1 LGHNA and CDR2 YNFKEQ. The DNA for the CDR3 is TGTGCCAGCACCAAAGGGGAGGGGGCCGGGGAGCTGTTTTTT. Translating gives CASTKGEGAGELFF.

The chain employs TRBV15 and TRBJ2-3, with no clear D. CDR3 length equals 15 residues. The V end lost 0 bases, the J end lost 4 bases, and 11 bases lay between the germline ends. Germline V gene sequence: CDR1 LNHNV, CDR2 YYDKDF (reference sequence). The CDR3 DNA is TGTGCCACCAGCAGAGAAGGCAGGATGCCAGATACGCAGTATTTT. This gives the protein CATSREGRMPDTQYF.

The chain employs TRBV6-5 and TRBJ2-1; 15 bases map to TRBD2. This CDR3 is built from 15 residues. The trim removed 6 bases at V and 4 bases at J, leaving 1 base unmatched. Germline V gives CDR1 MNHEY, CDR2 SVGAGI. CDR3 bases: TGTGCCAGCAGGGGACTAGCGGGAGGATACAATGAGCAGTTCTTC. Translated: CASRGLAGGYNEQFF.

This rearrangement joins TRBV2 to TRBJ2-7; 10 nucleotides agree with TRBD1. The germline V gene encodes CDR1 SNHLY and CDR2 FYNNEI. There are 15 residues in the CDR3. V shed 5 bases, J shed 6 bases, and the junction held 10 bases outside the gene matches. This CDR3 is CASSPRTGGQVEQYF. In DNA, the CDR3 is TGTGCCAGCAGTCCTAGGACAGGGGGGCAAGTCGAGCAGTACTTC.

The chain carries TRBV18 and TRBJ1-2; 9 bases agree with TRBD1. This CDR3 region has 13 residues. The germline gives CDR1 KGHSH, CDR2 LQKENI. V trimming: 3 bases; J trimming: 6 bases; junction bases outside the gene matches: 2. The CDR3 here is CASSPGQGNGYTF. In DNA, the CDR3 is TGTGCCAGCTCACCGGGACAGGGTAATGGCTACACCTTC. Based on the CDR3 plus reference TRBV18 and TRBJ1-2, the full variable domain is NAGVMQNPRHLVRRRGQEARLRCSPMKGHSHVYWYRQLPEEGLKFMVYLQKENIIDESGMPKERFSAEFPKEGPSILRIQQVVRGDSAAYFCASSPGQGNGYTFGSGTRLTVV.

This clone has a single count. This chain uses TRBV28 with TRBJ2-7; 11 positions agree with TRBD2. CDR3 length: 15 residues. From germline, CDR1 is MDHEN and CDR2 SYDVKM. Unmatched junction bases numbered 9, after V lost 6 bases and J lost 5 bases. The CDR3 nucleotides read TGTGCCAGCAGACAAACTAGCGGGAGTTTCCACGAGCAGTACTTC. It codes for CASRQTSGSFHEQYF. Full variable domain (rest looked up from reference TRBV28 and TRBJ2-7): DVKVTQSSRYLVKRTGEKVFLECVQDMDHENMFWYRQDPGLGLRLIYFSYDVKMKEKGDIPEGYSVSREKKERFSLILESASTNQTSMYLCASRQTSGSFHEQYFGPGTRLTVT.

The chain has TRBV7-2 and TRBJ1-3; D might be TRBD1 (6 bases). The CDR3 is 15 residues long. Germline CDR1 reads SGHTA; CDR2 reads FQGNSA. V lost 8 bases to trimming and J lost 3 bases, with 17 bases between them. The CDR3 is CASRSGRGFGNTIYF. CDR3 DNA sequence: TGTGCCAGCCGCTCGGGCAGGGGCTTTGGAAACACCATATATTTT.

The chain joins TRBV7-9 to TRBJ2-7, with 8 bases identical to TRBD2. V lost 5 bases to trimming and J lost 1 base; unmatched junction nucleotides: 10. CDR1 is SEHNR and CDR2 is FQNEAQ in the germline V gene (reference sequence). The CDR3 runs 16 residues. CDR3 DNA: TGTGCCAGCAGCCAAGGGGGACTAGTCCCTTCCTACGAGCAGTACTTC. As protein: CASSQGGLVPSYEQYF.

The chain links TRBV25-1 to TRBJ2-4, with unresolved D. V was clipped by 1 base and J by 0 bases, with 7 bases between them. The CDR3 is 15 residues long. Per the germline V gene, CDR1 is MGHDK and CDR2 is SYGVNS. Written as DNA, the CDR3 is TGTGCCAGCAGTGAATTGGTACTAGCCAAAAACATTCAGTACTTC. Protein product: CASSELVLAKNIQYF. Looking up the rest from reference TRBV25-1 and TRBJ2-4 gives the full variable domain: EADIYQTPRYLVIGTGKKITLECSQTMGHDKMYWYQQDPGMELHLIHYSYGVNSTEKGDLSSESTVSRIRTEHFPLTLESARPSHTSQYLCASSELVLAKNIQYFGAGTRLSVL.

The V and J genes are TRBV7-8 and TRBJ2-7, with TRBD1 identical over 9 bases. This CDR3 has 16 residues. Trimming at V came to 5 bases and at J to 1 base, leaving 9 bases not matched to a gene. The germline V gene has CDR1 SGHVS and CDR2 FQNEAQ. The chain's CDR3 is CASSAYPGQGSYEQYF. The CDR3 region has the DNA TGTGCCAGCAGCGCTTACCCGGGACAGGGTTCCTACGAGCAGTACTTC.

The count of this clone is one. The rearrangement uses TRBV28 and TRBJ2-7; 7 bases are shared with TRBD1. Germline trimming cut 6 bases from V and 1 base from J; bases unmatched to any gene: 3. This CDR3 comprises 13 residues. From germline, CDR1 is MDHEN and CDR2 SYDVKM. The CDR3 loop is CASSRDRSYEQYF. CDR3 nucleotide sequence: TGTGCCAGCAGCCGGGACAGATCCTACGAGCAGTACTTC. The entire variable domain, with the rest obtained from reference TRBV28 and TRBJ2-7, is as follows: DVKVTQSSRYLVKRTGEKVFLECVQDMDHENMFWYRQDPGLGLRLIYFSYDVKMKEKGDIPEGYSVSREKKERFSLILESASTNQTSMYLCASSRDRSYEQYFGPGTRLTVT.